This is a list of T cell receptor beta chains from one sample in a study of shared clonotypes between healthy human individuals. Profiled with immunoSEQ multiplex PCR; TCRdb holds only in-frame clones, not every one. The repertoire holds about 2.1 million clones, 80% to 95% seen once, with approximately 1.7% in the top ten. The specimen sequenced was naive CD8+ T cells from PBMCs. The receptors were sampled from a man aged 18 to 29 in good health. Some clones in this sample may be carry-over from other donors' samples. CDR3s leave out the opening cysteine and the closing phenylalanine or tryptophan. The order of the fields is D gene, V gene, CDR3 length, J gene, CDR3 protein. D genes are given only for firm matches.

NA,TRBV15,12,TRBJ1-5,ATSRAGSNQPQH
NA,TRBV30,14,TRBJ1-4,AWNREIGIINEKLF
TRBD1,TRBV29-1,15,TRBJ1-2,SVPKEEKGAAIYGYT
NA,TRBV5-8,13,TRBJ1-2,ASSSRVLANYGYT
NA,TRBV27,10,TRBJ2-2,ASSHRNGELF
TRBD1,TRBV29-1,12,TRBJ2-5,SVGTGTIQETQY
NA,TRBV6-5,14,TRBJ2-5,ASSYSRRRATETQY
NA,TRBV5-6,10,TRBJ2-7,ASSLGGRMRY
TRBD2,TRBV29-1,14,TRBJ2-7,SVVTSESGKSYEQY
TRBD1,TRBV5-6,16,TRBJ1-5,ASSLGKTGGISNQPQH
NA,TRBV5-3,13,TRBJ1-4,ARSSDGTTNEKLF
TRBD2,TRBV5-1,14,TRBJ2-7,ASSLGRGTSSYEQY
NA,TRBV29-1,12,TRBJ2-4,SVHSLSSGNIQY
TRBD1,TRBV27,14,TRBJ2-2,ASSLGQGAGTGELF
TRBD2,TRBV7-6,14,TRBJ2-3,ASSSRTSGPTDTQY
TRBD2,TRBV2,16,TRBJ2-7,ASSDWTSGRRGFGEQY
NA,TRBV10-3,19,TRBJ2-7,AISESDLAPEDDTLSYEQY
NA,TRBV7-2,12,TRBJ2-5,ASSLGQRQETQY
NA,TRBV4-3,12,TRBJ2-3,ASSHAQGTDTQY
NA,TRBV6-5,12,TRBJ2-5,ASSYDRGSETQY
NA,TRBV6-5,12,TRBJ2-3,ASGPGELTDTQY
NA,TRBV7-9,13,TRBJ2-7,ASSLGGTETYEQY
NA,TRBV28,11,TRBJ2-7,ASSQDTDYEQY
NA,TRBV30,11,TRBJ2-1,AWSVNSYREQF